This entry lists 26 T cell receptor beta chains sequenced from one sample in a study of T cells in Graves' hyperthyroidism and ophthalmopathy. The TCR beta CDR3 regions underwent amplification using RNA transcripts as the source. The HTBI set primed first-round TCR CDR3 RT-PCR. TCRdb ran MiXCR on the multiplex PCR reads and lists one entry per CDR3 protein. The sample comprises 150,000 or so distinct CDR3 sequences, about 20% of which are singletons, and roughly 71% rests with the top ten. Sequencing used blood. Receptors were obtained from a woman in her 50s with Graves' hyperthyroidism that later progressed to Graves' ophthalmopathy.

This clonotype occurred many times. The chain has TRBV18 and TRBJ2-5; 10 bases line up with TRBD1. The CDR3 loop spans 13 amino acids. Germline V gene lookup returns CDR1 KGHSH and CDR2 LQKENI. J gave up 7 bases and V 1 base, and 0 bases lay outside the gene matches. The CDR3 loop reads CASSPRTGGTQYF. As DNA, the CDR3 is TGTGCCAGCTCACCACGGACAGGGGGGACCCAGTACTTC.

This clonotype appeared once. The chain is built from TRBV7-8 and TRBJ1-3; D gene uncertain. V lost 1 base and J lost 2, with 12 bases in between. The CDR3 spans 16 residues. Germline values: CDR1 SGHVS, CDR2 FQNEAQ. In DNA, the CDR3 is TGTGCCAGCAGCTTAGGAGCCTGGGTTGCTGGAAACACCATATATTTT. Translated, it gives CASSLGAWVAGNTIYF.

The chain joins TRBV5-5 to TRBJ2-5; D unclear. The CDR3 contains 18 residues. CDR1 is SGHKS, CDR2 YYEKEE, per germline (reference sequence). V lost 1 base and J lost 2, with 21 bases in between. The CDR3 reads CASSLISSGSGRQETQYF. For the CDR3, the DNA is TGTGCCAGCAGCTTGATTAGCTCTGGATCGGGTAGGCAAGAGACCCAGTACTTC.

This chain joins TRBV5-1 and TRBJ2-5, with TRBD2 matching over 8 bases. This CDR3 is 16 amino acids long. Germline CDR1 reads SGHRS; CDR2 reads YFSETQ. The ends lost 5 bases at V and 4 bases at J; junction bases unmatched: 13. The CDR3 bases are TGCGCCAGCAGTCGAGGGGCTAGCGGGTTTAGAGAGACCCAGTACTTC. This translates into CASSRGASGFRETQYF.

Turning to this clonotype: This may arise from a read error, as a much more abundant clone is one base away. The chain carries TRBV3-1 and TRBJ1-2; no firm D call. Per the germline V gene, CDR1 is LGHDT and CDR2 is YNNKEL (reference sequence). The CDR3 spans 17 residues. V lost 0 bases, J lost 4 bases, and 18 bases lay in between. The CDR3 nucleotides are TGTGCCAGCAGCCAAGATTTAAGTCGGGGTGGTTCCTATGGCTACACCTTC. Translation: CASSQDLSRGGSYGYTF.

The J gene is TRBJ1-5, the V gene TRBV30; D ambiguous. V shed 2 bases and J shed 3 bases, with 8 bases lying between them. The CDR3 extends over 13 amino acids. Per germline, CDR1 GTSNPN and CDR2 SVGIG (reference sequence). The CDR3 DNA follows: TGTGCCTGGAGTCCCTCTCCCAATCAGCCCCAGCATTTT. It translates to CAWSPSPNQPQHF.

This clonotype was counted ten times or more. V is TRBV10-2 and J is TRBJ1-1; D is uncertain. The germline V gene has CDR1 WSHSY and CDR2 SAAADI. Trimming left V 5 bases short and J 5 bases short, with 9 bases between. The CDR3 consists of 12 residues. CDR3 amino acids: CASSSMGTEAFF. Written as DNA, the CDR3 is TGCGCCAGCAGTTCCATGGGGACTGAAGCTTTCTTT.

This clonotype has only a few counts. V gene TRBV5-6 combines with J gene TRBJ2-7, with 7 bases that match TRBD2. J was trimmed by 3 bases and V by 0 bases; bases with no gene match: 6. The germline gives CDR1 SGHDT, CDR2 YYEEEE. The CDR3 runs 15 residues. The CDR3 sequence is CASSLATGGSYEQYF. The CDR3 DNA reads TGTGCCAGCAGCTTGGCCACCGGCGGGAGCTACGAGCAGTACTTC.

This chain joins TRBV3-1 and TRBJ2-1; D not certain. This CDR3 has 11 amino acids. Trimming removed 5 bases from V and 11 bases from J, with 10 bases in between. Looked up from germline, CDR1 is LGHDT and CDR2 is YNNKEL (reference sequence). CDR3 amino acids: CASSLESQQFF. In DNA form, the CDR3 reads TGTGCCAGCAGCTTAGAGTCCCAGCAGTTCTTC.

This clonotype showed up just a few times. The chain links TRBV6-1 to TRBJ2-1; D is perhaps TRBD1 or TRBD2 (6 bases each). Trimming left V 2 bases short and J 8 bases short, with 10 bases between. Germline V gene sequence: CDR1 MNHNS, CDR2 SASEGT. The CDR3 covers 13 residues. CDR3 nucleotide sequence: TGTGCCAGCAGTGAATTGGGGGGCGATGAGCAGTTCTTC. This codes for CASSELGGDEQFF.

This clonotype appeared a few times. This sequence joins TRBV4-1 and TRBJ1-1; D is unclear. This CDR3 is 13 amino acids long. Germline V lookup: CDR1 MGHRA, CDR2 YSYEKL. The V and J ends lost 1 base and 6 bases respectively, with 9 bases between them. The CDR3 is CASSQVTAPEAFF. CDR3 DNA: TGCGCCAGCAGCCAAGTTACAGCCCCTGAAGCTTTCTTT.

The V and J genes are TRBV6-5 and TRBJ2-3; 8 positions match TRBD1. Germline V gives CDR1 MNHEY, CDR2 SVGAGI. The V and J ends lost 4 bases and 1 base, in that order; junction bases with no gene match: 7. The length of the CDR3 is 16 residues. The CDR3 region is CASSFSGGSGTDTQYF. DNA for the CDR3: TGTGCCAGCAGTTTCTCAGGGGGCTCGGGCACAGATACGCAGTATTTT.

This clonotype was detected only a few times. An end of the junction differs from the germline gene, which may be a read error. V and J are TRBV7-9 and TRBJ2-2; tentative D call: TRBD2 (6 bases). The germline V gene encodes CDR1 SEHNR and CDR2 FQNEAQ (reference sequence). The CDR3 totals 14 residues. CDR3 nucleotide sequence: TGTGCCAGCAACTTACTTAGCGGCACCGGGGAGCTGTTTTTT. Its protein product is CASNLLSGTGELFF.

Here the CDR3 reads CASSPGLAVYEQYF. The CDR3 DNA sequence: TGTGCCAGCAGTCCGGGACTAGCGGTTTACGAGCAGTACTTC. The chain links TRBV27 to TRBJ2-7, with 11 bases that match TRBD2. The germline V gene has CDR1 MNHEY and CDR2 SMNVEV (reference sequence). This CDR3 comprises 14 residues. After removal of 5 bases from V and 4 bases from J, the junction contained 4 bases not matched to a gene.

This clonotype was observed many times. The rearrangement links TRBV11-2 to TRBJ2-3, with TRBD2 matching 9 bases. V dropped 4 bases and J dropped 4; count of bases not matched to a gene: 18. From germline, CDR1 is SGHAT and CDR2 FQNNGV. The length of the CDR3 is 19 residues. Here the CDR3 reads CASSSYRGLREGSPDTQYF. In DNA, the CDR3 is TGTGCCAGCAGCTCTTACCGGGGTTTGCGGGAGGGCTCCCCAGATACGCAGTATTTT.

There are many counts of this clonotype. V and J are TRBV5-5 and TRBJ2-3; 7 positions agree with TRBD1. The CDR3 is 14 residues long. V shed 0 bases and J 8 bases; nucleotides not matched to a gene: 6. Germline V gives CDR1 SGHKS, CDR2 YYEKEE (reference sequence). The CDR3 region has the DNA TGTGCCAGCAGCTTGGAGACGGCAGGGGGTACGCAGTATTTT. Protein sequence: CASSLETAGGTQYF.

This clonotype occurred many times. This chain uses TRBV20-1 with TRBJ1-4, with D uncertain. CDR3 length: 11 residues. With 6 bases removed from V and 4 bases from J, the gap between germline ends came to 6 bases. In germline, CDR1 is DFQATT, CDR2 SNEGSKA (reference sequence). The CDR3 spells CSAGSNEKLFF. The CDR3 nucleotides read TGCAGTGCGGGGAGTAATGAAAAACTGTTTTTT.

The chain recombines TRBV30 with TRBJ1-2; no definite D call. Germline CDR1 and CDR2: GTSNPN and SVGIG (reference sequence). V was cut by 0 bases and J by 2 bases, with 10 bases left in between. There are 14 residues in the CDR3. The CDR3 region has the DNA TGTGCCTGGAGTGTAGGCAGCTGGAACTATGGCTACACCTTC. This codes for CAWSVGSWNYGYTF.

This clonotype was picked up many times. This chain uses TRBV5-5 with TRBJ2-5; either TRBD1 or TRBD2 may supply D (5 bases each). The V end was cut by 0 bases, the J end by 5 bases, with 11 bases between. This CDR3 contains 14 residues. Per germline, CDR1 SGHKS and CDR2 YYEKEE (reference sequence). CDR3 region: CASSLVGPSETQYF. The CDR3 coding sequence is TGTGCCAGCAGCTTGGTGGGGCCTAGCGAGACCCAGTACTTC.

This clonotype occurred many times. One end of the junction is discordant with germline, which a read error may explain. Written as DNA, the CDR3 is TGTGCCAGCAGCTCCAACAATGAGCAGTTCTTC. Amino acids: CASSSNNEQFF. V is TRBV11-3 and J is TRBJ2-1; D gene uncertain. CDR1 is SGHNT, CDR2 YENEEA, per germline. This CDR3 has 11 residues.

At least ten counts were recorded for this clonotype. The chain links TRBV30 to TRBJ1-5; the match to TRBD1 covers 11 bases. The CDR3 is 15 amino acids. The trim removed 2 bases at V and 5 bases at J, leaving 5 bases unmatched. Germline V CDR1 and CDR2: GTSNPN, SVGIG (reference sequence). Written as DNA, the CDR3 is TGTGCCTGGAGTCGGACAGGGGGCGTCGATCAGCCCCAGCATTTT. Translated, it gives CAWSRTGGVDQPQHF.

This clonotype showed up many times. V is TRBV18 and J is TRBJ1-2; D unclear. Per the germline V gene, CDR1 is KGHSH and CDR2 is LQKENI. The germline V and J ends were trimmed by 1 base and 0 bases, with 12 bases remaining between them. The CDR3 has 16 amino acids. CDR3 DNA sequence: TGTGCCAGCTCACCACAAACGGGCAGGTCTAACTATGGCTACACCTTC. The encoded protein is CASSPQTGRSNYGYTF.

With respect to this clonotype: A much larger clone differs by one base, so this may be a read error. The chain has TRBV20-1 and TRBJ1-1; D unclear. The CDR3 length is 12 residues. Per germline, CDR1 DFQATT and CDR2 SNEGSKA (reference sequence). The CDR3 DNA sequence: TGCAGTGCTAGAGGTTCGGAAGCTGAAGTTTTCTTT. This translates into CSARGSEAEVFF.

The J gene is TRBJ2-7, the V gene TRBV7-8; 7 bases match TRBD2. Trimming at V came to 1 base and at J to 3 bases, leaving 9 bases not matched to a gene. Germline lookup yields CDR1 SGHVS and CDR2 FQNEAQ. The CDR3 is made up of 16 amino acids. The CDR3 loop reads CASSLGGGAGFYEQYF. In DNA form, the CDR3 reads TGTGCCAGCAGCTTAGGGGGGGGAGCGGGATTCTACGAGCAGTACTTC.

The CDR3 DNA reads as TGTGCCACCAGCAGAAACCTCAGGGGGTCTAATGAAAAACTGTTTTTT. Amino acids: CATSRNLRGSNEKLFF. The J gene is TRBJ1-4, the V gene TRBV15, with 7 nucleotides matching TRBD1. This CDR3 region has 16 residues. Germline V gene data show CDR1 as LNHNV and CDR2 as YYDKDF (reference sequence). Trimming removed 2 bases from V and 3 bases from J; junction bases left unmatched: 6.

This clonotype has ten or more counts. This sequence joins TRBV2 and TRBJ1-2; a possible D gene is TRBD1 (5 bases). The ends were cut back, 6 bases at V and 0 bases at J, with 8 bases in the middle. The length of the CDR3 is 13 residues. Per the germline V gene, CDR1 is SNHLY and CDR2 is FYNNEI. Here the CDR3 reads CASRDRPNYGYTF. Here the CDR3 DNA reads TGTGCCAGCAGAGACAGACCTAACTATGGCTACACCTTC.